This T cell receptor (beta chain) was obtained from a study of T cell responses to AZD1222 COVID-19 vaccine. Findings and limits, study-wide: Spike-specific TCR breadth rose after two AZD1222 doses, and depth rose as well. White British ancestry dominated among donors, who included more females, and clonal diversity was possibly underestimated.

Clones were sequenced by immunoSEQ multiplex PCR, and TCRdb holds only the in-frame ones, with some missing. The sample carries 150,000 to 200,000 clones, roughly 93% recorded once. The CDR3 spans 16 residues. Germline V lookup: CDR1 LNHDA, CDR2 SQIVND (reference sequence). V gave up 5 bases and J gave up 6 bases, with 20 bases separating them. Remarks on this clone: What it recognizes is unknown.

The rearrangement links TRBV19 to TRBJ2-1; D unresolved. Sequencing used peripheral blood, obtained on day 0 of AZD1222 vaccination. This TCR was recovered from an adult in good health. For the CDR3, the DNA is TGTGCCAGTAGTCCCCAAGCCCCCTCAGGACGCAATGAGCAGTTCTTC. Translating gives CASSPQAPSGRNEQFF.